Below, 10 T cell receptor beta chains from the same sample are listed, as sequenced in a study of cytomegalovirus exposure and HLA in healthy donors. PCR amplification relied on 60 Vbeta primers (plus 13 Jbeta primers). Generated by immunoSEQ multiplex PCR, the TCRdb table keeps only in-frame clones and is missing some. The table has about 140,000 clones, just under 90% seen once. Sequencing was done on a sample of PBMCs. The receptors here all came from a woman aged 30 to 39 in good health and CMV-seronegative.

J is TRBJ1-6 and V is TRBV7-9; 7 bases line up with TRBD1. J gave up 6 bases and V 5 bases, and 4 bases lay outside the gene matches. The germline V gene has CDR1 SEHNR and CDR2 FQNEAQ (reference sequence). This CDR3 is 14 amino acids long. CDR3 amino acids: CASSPDRFNSPLHF. The CDR3 DNA reads as TGTGCCAGCAGCCCGGACAGGTTTAATTCACCCCTCCACTTT.

The V call is TRBV28, the J call TRBJ1-1; 11 bases match TRBD1. Germline V gene data show CDR1 as MDHEN and CDR2 as SYDVKM. J gave up 5 bases and V 5 bases, and 10 bases lay outside the gene matches. This CDR3 has 16 amino acids. Written as DNA, the CDR3 is TGTGCCAGCAGTCCAGGACAGGGGGCAGGGGGTACTGAAGCTTTCTTT. Protein sequence: CASSPGQGAGGTEAFF.

The chain couples TRBV7-2 to TRBJ2-7; TRBD1 matches at 7 bases. J lost 5 bases, V lost 4 bases, and 14 bases had no gene match. Germline assignment: CDR1 SGHTA and CDR2 FQGNSA. The CDR3 consists of 16 residues. The CDR3 sequence: CASSYSRDRYRNEQYF. CDR3 sequence (DNA): TGTGCCAGCAGCTACTCCCGGGACAGATATCGTAACGAGCAGTACTTC.

This chain joins TRBV30 and TRBJ1-2, with D hard to call. The CDR3 spans 12 residues. CDR1 is GTSNPN, CDR2 SVGIG, per germline (reference sequence). V lost 2 bases and J 7 bases, leaving 11 bases between the germline ends. The CDR3, as DNA: TGTGCCTGGAGTTCAAACGTCGGTGGCTACACCTTC. It translates to CAWSSNVGGYTF. Based on the CDR3 plus reference TRBV30 and TRBJ1-2, the full variable domain is SQTIHQWPATLVQPVGSPLSLECTVEGTSNPNLYWYRQAAGRGLQLLFYSVGIGQISSEVPQNLSASRPQDRQFILSSKKLLLSDSGFYLCAWSSNVGGYTFGSGTRLTVV.

The CDR3 loop reads CASSLVLSKAGELFF. The CDR3 nucleotides read TGTGCCAGCAGTTTAGTACTAAGCAAAGCCGGGGAGCTGTTTTTT. V usage is TRBV27 and J usage is TRBJ2-2; D not certain. The CDR3 sequence is 15 residues long. The V gene's germline CDR1 is MNHEY and CDR2 SMNVEV (reference sequence). The ends were cut back, 2 bases at V and 6 bases at J, with 13 bases in the middle.

The J gene is TRBJ2-7, the V gene TRBV4-3; D is possibly TRBD1 (7 bases). CDR1 and CDR2 (germline): LGHNA, YSLEER. The CDR3 is made up of 18 amino acids. Trimming stripped 1 base from V and 1 base from J, with 20 bases between. CDR3 sequence (DNA): TGCGCCAGCAGCCAAGGGGGGCAGGGGGGCTGGGGATCCTACGAGCAGTACTTC. It specifies CASSQGGQGGWGSYEQYF.

J is TRBJ1-2 and V is TRBV5-4; 10 nucleotides line up with TRBD1. CDR1 and CDR2 (germline): SGHNT, YYREEE (reference sequence). The CDR3 has 14 amino acids. Unmatched junction bases numbered 7, after V lost 4 bases and J lost 7 bases. Written as DNA, the CDR3 is TGTGCCAGCAGCCAAAAGACAGGGGGCGGTGGCTACACCTTC. It specifies CASSQKTGGGGYTF.

As DNA, the CDR3 is TGTGCCAGTAGTATCGGAGGTGGCAGGTCATCTAATGGCTACACCTTC. It yields the protein CASSIGGGRSSNGYTF. The chain employs TRBV19 and TRBJ1-2; D is undetermined. The V end was cut by 3 bases, the J end by 6 bases, with 20 bases between. The CDR3 covers 16 residues. The germline gives CDR1 LNHDA, CDR2 SQIVND (reference sequence).

This clone appeared a few times. This chain connects TRBV5-1 to TRBJ1-4, with 8 bases aligning to TRBD1. V lost 4 bases and J lost 7; bases outside the gene matches: 6. In germline, CDR1 is SGHRS, CDR2 YFSETQ. This CDR3 is 14 amino acids long. The CDR3: CASSPGQGSEKLFF. CDR3 DNA: TGCGCCAGCAGCCCCGGACAGGGAAGTGAAAAACTGTTTTTT.

This chain joins TRBV6-6 and TRBJ2-1, with TRBD2 matching over 7 bases. The length of the CDR3 is 14 residues. Germline V gives CDR1 MNHNY, CDR2 SVGAGI (reference sequence). Unmatched junction bases numbered 5, after V lost 0 bases and J lost 9 bases. The CDR3 is CASSYSVRGSEQFF. CDR3 DNA sequence: TGTGCCAGCAGTTACTCCGTGCGGGGGTCTGAGCAGTTCTTC.